A selection of T cell receptor beta chains follows, all from one sample in a study of shared clonotypes between healthy human individuals. Sequencing was performed with immunoSEQ multiplex PCR; in TCRdb, only in-frame clones are kept and a portion is missing. This table has about a million clones, around three quarters appearing once. The source material was memory CD4+ T cells sorted from blood. These receptors were taken from a man between 18 and 35 years old in good health. CDR3s include the opening cysteine and the closing phenylalanine or tryptophan. The order of the fields is V gene, clone size, D gene, J gene, CDR3 DNA, CDR3 protein. The D gene is left open where the match is weak. Not every row has a clone size; where given, it reads once, few, many or a size class.

V: TRBV6-4
size: -
D: -
J: TRBJ1-5
DNA: TGTGCCAGCAGGCACGGGGACGTTGGGAACAATCAGCCCCAGCATTTT
CDR3: CASRHGDVGNNQPQHF

V: TRBV30
size: -
D: -
J: TRBJ1-6
DNA: TGTGCCTGGAGTGCGGACACTTATTCACCCCTCCACTTT
CDR3: CAWSADTYSPLHF

V: TRBV18
size: few
D: TRBD1
J: TRBJ2-1
DNA: TGTGCCAGCTCACCTCTTGGACAGGGCGGCAATGAGCAGTTCTTC
CDR3: CASSPLGQGGNEQFF

V: TRBV6-4
size: -
D: TRBD2
J: TRBJ2-1
DNA: TGTGCCAGCAGTGACTCTATACTAGCGAACTCCTACAATGAGCAGTTCTTC
CDR3: CASSDSILANSYNEQFF

V: TRBV10-3
size: -
D: -
J: TRBJ2-5
DNA: TGTGCCATCAGCGTCGGGCCCGGGAAGCAAGAGACCCAGTACTTC
CDR3: CAISVGPGKQETQYF

V: TRBV14
size: -
D: -
J: TRBJ1-6
DNA: TGTGCCAGCAGCCATACAACAGGGTGGTCACCCCTCCACTTT
CDR3: CASSHTTGWSPLHF

V: TRBV7-2
size: -
D: TRBD2
J: TRBJ2-5
DNA: TGTGCCAGCAGCTACCATGGCGGGAGAGAGACCCAGTACTTC
CDR3: CASSYHGGRETQYF

V: TRBV27
size: -
D: -
J: TRBJ1-1
DNA: TGTGCCAGCAGTGCTCACCGACAGGACACTGAAGCTTTCTTT
CDR3: CASSAHRQDTEAFF

V: TRBV27
size: -
D: -
J: TRBJ2-7
DNA: TGTGCCAGCAGTTCCCTCCACTCAACCTACGAGCAGTACTTC
CDR3: CASSSLHSTYEQYF

V: TRBV11-2
size: -
D: TRBD2
J: TRBJ2-4
DNA: TGTGCCAGCAGCTTAGGGAGCGCCGGGACTACCAAAAACATTCAGTACTTC
CDR3: CASSLGSAGTTKNIQYF

V: TRBV7-6
size: -
D: -
J: TRBJ2-7
DNA: TGTGCCAGCAGCCCAGCCGGGACGGCCGGTTTAGAGCAGTACTTC
CDR3: CASSPAGTAGLEQYF

V: TRBV10-2
size: -
D: -
J: TRBJ2-7
DNA: TGCGCCAGCAGTGAGGGCTCCCCCTACGAGCAGTACTTC
CDR3: CASSEGSPYEQYF

V: TRBV9
size: -
D: -
J: TRBJ2-7
DNA: TGTGCCAGCAGCGTAGACGGGTCGTCTACGGGCGAGCAGTACTTC
CDR3: CASSVDGSSTGEQYF